One T cell receptor (beta chain) is described in this entry. The data derive from a study of OX40 agonist ivuxolimab in advanced cancers. Produced via immunoSEQ multiplex PCR; TCRdb's table is partial and in-frame only. The table lists 60,000 or so clones, 84% of them singletons. The CDR3 runs 15 residues. CDR1 and CDR2 from the germline V gene are LNHDA and SQIVND (reference sequence). The V and J ends lost 0 bases and 6 bases respectively, with 11 bases between them. The sequence derives from an adult with an advanced solid tumor such as melanoma, head and neck, liver or kidney cancer. This rearrangement joins TRBV19 to TRBJ2-2, with D tentatively TRBD1 (5 bases). The sample in question was CD4+ or CD8+ T cells sorted from blood, obtained in a trial of the OX40 agonist ivuxolimab. CDR3 coding DNA: TGTGCCAGTAGTATAGAGGCAGGGTGGGCCGGGGAGCTGTTTTTT. Residues: CASSIEAGWAGELFF.